Below are 13 T cell receptor beta chains sequenced from a single sample in a study of T-cell reconstitution after alpha-beta-depleted transplantation in children. This sample's TCRbeta library carried unique molecular identifier barcodes. MiXCR was run by TCRdb on the PCR reads, yielding one entry per CDR3 protein. The table lists fewer than 450,000 distinct CDR3 sequences, around 15% of them singletons. The sample was PBMCs, mostly from graft donor cells, taken 360 days after TCRalphabeta/CD19-depleted stem cell transplant. The receptors were gathered from a male patient between 2 and 15 years old who had a stem cell transplant for acute lymphoblastic leukemia, so the T cells may come from the graft donor.

This clonotype showed up just a few times. J is TRBJ2-4 and V is TRBV25-1; D call uncertain. Germline CDR1 is MGHDK and CDR2 is SYGVNS. Trimming cost V 3 bases and J 3 bases, with 12 bases left between them. The CDR3 runs to 15 residues. CDR3 region: CASSDYSDNKNIQYF. CDR3 DNA sequence: TGTGCCAGCAGTGATTATAGTGATAACAAAAACATTCAGTACTTC.

This clonotype was detected only a few times. V and J are TRBV10-3 and TRBJ1-2, with unresolved D. V was cut by 10 bases and J by 4 bases, with 16 bases left in between. The CDR3 extends over 13 amino acids. Germline-derived CDR1 and CDR2 are ENHRY and SYGVKD. The CDR3 DNA follows: TGTGCCACCGCCCACGAGGGCAGCTATGGCTACACCTTC. It specifies CATAHEGSYGYTF.

This clonotype was observed a handful of times. The rearrangement joins TRBV10-3 to TRBJ2-5; D might be TRBD2 (6 bases). Trimming shortened V by 4 bases and J by 5 bases, and 14 bases separated the two germline ends. Per germline, CDR1 ENHRY and CDR2 SYGVKD. The CDR3 sequence is 14 residues long. This CDR3 is CAISASGRWETQYF. CDR3 DNA sequence: TGTGCCATCAGTGCAAGCGGGCGATGGGAGACCCAGTACTTC.

This chain uses TRBV9 with TRBJ2-3; no clear D gene. The germline gives CDR1 SGDLS, CDR2 YYNGEE. Trimming left V 3 bases short and J 2 bases short, with 10 bases between. The CDR3 covers 14 residues. CDR3 sequence (DNA): TGTGCCAGCAGCGATGTCCCCGACACAGATACGCAGTATTTT. Translating gives CASSDVPDTDTQYF.

V is TRBV6-5 and J is TRBJ1-6, with D perhaps TRBD1 (5 bases). CDR1 is MNHEY, CDR2 SVGAGI, per germline. Trimming took off 2 bases at V and 10 bases at J, with 6 bases between the two ends. The CDR3 spans 12 residues. The CDR3 loop reads CASSYRGSPLHF. The CDR3 DNA reads TGTGCCAGCAGTTACCGGGGGTCACCCCTCCACTTT.

This clonotype showed up just a few times. V and J are TRBV5-1 and TRBJ2-2, with TRBD2 matching 11 bases. This CDR3 comprises 17 residues. Germline V gene lookup returns CDR1 SGHRS and CDR2 YFSETQ. V was clipped by 4 bases and J by 5 bases; unmatched bases: 10. In nucleotides, the CDR3 is TGCGCCAGCAGCCTAACCCCCGGGACTAGCGGTACCGGGGAGCTGTTTTTT. Amino acid sequence: CASSLTPGTSGTGELFF.

The table lists this clonotype with many counts. The chain employs TRBV12-3 or TRBV12-4 and TRBJ2-5; TRBD1 aligns across 7 bases. J was trimmed by 1 base and V by 4 bases; bases with no gene match: 6. The length of the CDR3 is 15 residues. The CDR3 DNA follows: TGTGCCAGCAGTTGGGGTGGGACAGTCCAAGAGACCCAGTACTTC. Translating gives CASSWGGTVQETQYF.

The table lists this clonotype with a few counts. This sequence joins TRBV28 and TRBJ2-3; 11 positions match TRBD2. The germline CDR1 and CDR2 sequences are MDHEN and SYDVKM. The V gene end was trimmed by 2 bases and the J gene end by 3 bases; junction bases not matched to a gene: 10. The CDR3 is 18 amino acids. The CDR3 here is CASSLIARVAGGTDTQYF. CDR3 nucleotides: TGTGCCAGCAGTTTAATAGCGAGAGTAGCGGGAGGGACAGATACGCAGTATTTT.

This clonotype appeared many times. This chain connects TRBV28 to TRBJ2-5; TRBD2 matches 7 bases. Germline values: CDR1 MDHEN, CDR2 SYDVKM. V was pared by 2 bases and J by 2 bases, with 8 bases of the junction left unmatched. This CDR3 is 16 amino acids long. The CDR3 DNA reads as TGTGCCAGCAGTTTAGGGGTGGGAGGGCCGCAAGAGACCCAGTACTTC. Its translation is CASSLGVGGPQETQYF. The full variable domain, rest sourced from reference TRBV28 and TRBJ2-5, is DVKVTQSSRYLVKRTGEKVFLECVQDMDHENMFWYRQDPGLGLRLIYFSYDVKMKEKGDIPEGYSVSREKKERFSLILESASTNQTSMYLCASSLGVGGPQETQYFGPGTRLLVL.

This clonotype was counted many times. CDR3 protein: CASSYSPRLSTGYEQYF. Here the CDR3 DNA reads TGTGCCAGCAGTTACTCACCCCGACTAAGCACAGGCTACGAGCAGTACTTC. The J gene is TRBJ2-7, the V gene TRBV6-2 or TRBV6-3; the D gene could be TRBD1 or TRBD2 (5 bases each). The germline V gene encodes CDR1 MNHEY and CDR2 SVGEGT. This CDR3 spans 17 amino acids. V gave up 0 bases and J gave up 3 bases, with 18 bases separating them.

This clonotype was observed many times. CDR3 sequence: CASSPGYEQYF. For the CDR3, the DNA is TGTGCCAGCAGTCCAGGGTACGAGCAGTACTTC. This rearrangement joins TRBV12-3 or TRBV12-4 to TRBJ2-7, with D perhaps TRBD1 (5 bases). Between the trimmed V and J ends, which lost 5 bases and 4 bases, there was a span of 6 bases. The CDR3 is 11 residues long.

This clonotype was detected ten times or more. The V call is TRBV12-3 or TRBV12-4, the J call TRBJ2-7; D remains ambiguous. The germline V and J ends were trimmed by 6 bases and 4 bases, with 10 bases remaining between them. This CDR3 has 12 residues. CDR3 region: CASSNGWYEQYF. CDR3 nucleotide sequence: TGTGCCAGCAGCAACGGGTGGTACGAGCAGTACTTC.

This chain joins TRBV28 and TRBJ2-3; 10 bases fit TRBD2. Unmatched junction bases numbered 17, after V lost 5 bases and J lost 6 bases. The CDR3 sequence is 18 residues long. Looked up from germline, CDR1 is MDHEN and CDR2 is SYDVKM. In nucleotides, the CDR3 is TGTGCCAGCAGTCAACCCTTGGATAGCGGGAGGTGGATGGATACGCAGTATTTT. Protein product: CASSQPLDSGRWMDTQYF. Based on the CDR3 plus reference TRBV28 and TRBJ2-3, the full variable domain is DVKVTQSSRYLVKRTGEKVFLECVQDMDHENMFWYRQDPGLGLRLIYFSYDVKMKEKGDIPEGYSVSREKKERFSLILESASTNQTSMYLCASSQPLDSGRWMDTQYFGPGTRLTVL.